What follows are 24 T cell receptor beta chains derived from one specimen sequenced in a study of T cells after yellow fever vaccination. TCRdb processed the 5' RACE reads anew with MiXCR; each CDR3 protein has one entry. The profile shows hundreds of thousands of distinct CDR3 sequences, roughly 13% of them singletons. The input for sequencing was PBMCs, taken on the day of the yellow fever booster vaccination. These receptors originate from a man younger than 45 who received the YFV17D yellow fever vaccine.

The V call is TRBV18, the J call TRBJ2-3, with TRBD1 identical over 9 bases. The CDR3 consists of 16 residues. V gave up 2 bases and J gave up 6 bases; unmatched junction bases: 9. CDR1 and CDR2 from the germline V gene are KGHSH and LQKENI. CDR3 coding DNA: TGTGCCAGCTCACCAGTGTCCCGGACAGGGGAGGATACGCAGTATTTT. As protein: CASSPVSRTGEDTQYF.

In its sample, this clonotype was seen a few times. This chain links TRBV7-9 with TRBJ1-1; no firm D call. Per germline, CDR1 SEHNR and CDR2 FQNEAQ (reference sequence). V gave up 3 bases and J gave up 0 bases, with 8 bases separating them. This CDR3 has 14 residues. The CDR3, as DNA: TGTGCCAGCAGCTTGCGACACATGAACACTGAAGCTTTCTTT. It codes for CASSLRHMNTEAFF.

This clonotype was recorded at least ten times. J is TRBJ2-3 and V is TRBV20-1, with TRBD2 as a possible D gene (6 bases). Germline values: CDR1 DFQATT, CDR2 SNEGSKA (reference sequence). This CDR3 contains 16 residues. Trimming took off 2 bases at V and 2 bases at J, with 17 bases between the two ends. The CDR3 DNA follows: TGCAGTGCTAGATCTTTAGCGGAAGGCTACACAGATACGCAGTATTTT. Its protein product is CSARSLAEGYTDTQYF.

V gene TRBV7-8 combines with J gene TRBJ2-3, with 9 bases fitting TRBD2. CDR1 is SGHVS and CDR2 is FQNEAQ in the germline V gene. V shed 5 bases, J shed 0 bases, and the junction held 18 bases outside the gene matches. This CDR3 region has 20 residues. For the CDR3, the DNA is TGTGCCAGCAGCGCGTACCGGCTAGCGGGAAACCAACCTAGCACAGATACGCAGTATTTT. This gives the protein CASSAYRLAGNQPSTDTQYF.

The V gene is TRBV10-3, the J gene TRBJ2-3, with D possibly TRBD1 on 5 matching bases. Germline assignment: CDR1 ENHRY and CDR2 SYGVKD. CDR3 length: 17 residues. Trimming took 0 bases from V and 4 from J, leaving 17 bases between them. CDR3 region: CAISESTAGVRADTQYF. The CDR3 region has the DNA TGTGCCATCAGTGAGTCGACAGCTGGCGTTCGCGCAGATACGCAGTATTTT.

The V and J genes are TRBV7-2 and TRBJ1-4; TRBD1 agrees at 11 bases. V gave up 3 bases and J gave up 11 bases; unmatched junction bases: 5. The CDR3 has 14 residues. Germline V gene sequence: CDR1 SGHTA, CDR2 FQGNSA. CDR3 in amino acids: CASSLDRGQGKLFF. CDR3 nucleotides: TGTGCCAGCAGCTTGGACAGGGGGCAGGGGAAACTGTTTTTT.

This clonotype appeared a few times. V gene TRBV2 combines with J gene TRBJ2-4; either TRBD1 or TRBD2 may supply D (7 bases each). The CDR3 length is 13 residues. Germline V gene data show CDR1 as SNHLY and CDR2 as FYNNEI. The V end was cut by 4 bases, the J end by 6 bases, with 10 bases between. The CDR3 DNA reads as TGTGCCAGCAGTGGCAGGGGGGGAAACATTCAGTACTTC. It codes for CASSGRGGNIQYF.

This clonotype was seen more than once but under ten times. The rearrangement joins TRBV5-1 to TRBJ2-7; 8 bases agree with TRBD2. Per the germline V gene, CDR1 is SGHRS and CDR2 is YFSETQ. The CDR3 totals 14 residues. J lost 2 bases, V lost 2 bases, and 3 bases had no gene match. DNA for the CDR3: TGCGCCAGCAGCTTTTCGGGAGGGCCCTACGAGCAGTACTTC. Its translation is CASSFSGGPYEQYF.

This clonotype was picked up a small number of times. The gene calls are TRBV10-3 and TRBJ2-5, with D perhaps TRBD2 (6 bases). The CDR3 loop spans 16 amino acids. Germline CDR1 reads ENHRY; CDR2 reads SYGVKD. V was cut by 4 bases and J by 0 bases, with 15 bases left in between. Written as DNA, the CDR3 is TGTGCCATCAGTGCTGGCCCCGCGGGAAACCAAGAGACCCAGTACTTC. This sequence encodes CAISAGPAGNQETQYF.

The chain employs TRBV29-1 and TRBJ1-1, with a tentative D call TRBD1 (5 bases). Germline assignment: CDR1 SQVTM and CDR2 ANQGSEA. Trimming removed 6 bases at V and 4 bases at J, with 12 bases between. This CDR3 has 12 residues. The CDR3 DNA is TGCAGCGTCGTAGGGGTGAGCACTGAAGCTTTCTTT. Translating it yields CSVVGVSTEAFF. The variable domain in full, with the rest retrieved from reference TRBV29-1 and TRBJ1-1, is SAVISQKPSRDICQRGTSLTIQCQVDSQVTMMFWYRQQPGQSLTLIATANQGSEATYESGFVIDKFPISRPNLTFSTLTVSNMSPEDSSIYLCSVVGVSTEAFFGQGTRLTVV.

DNA for the CDR3: TGTGCCATCAGTGAAGCTAATGGAGGGTCCTACAATGAGCAGTTCTTC. It is translated as CAISEANGGSYNEQFF. The chain combines TRBV10-3 with TRBJ2-1; the D gene is possibly TRBD2 (6 bases). Germline CDR1 reads ENHRY; CDR2 reads SYGVKD. The CDR3 runs to 16 residues. Trimming cost V 3 bases and J 1 base, with 13 bases left between them.

The CDR3 DNA is TGTGCCTGGGAGGTCAGGGGGCTTAACTACGAGCAGTACTTC. Translation: CAWEVRGLNYEQYF. The chain is built from TRBV30 and TRBJ2-7, with 8 bases lining up with TRBD1. Germline V gives CDR1 GTSNPN, CDR2 SVGIG (reference sequence). The ends lost 5 bases at V and 3 bases at J; junction bases unmatched: 9. The CDR3 is made up of 14 amino acids.

This clonotype has a handful of counts. The rearrangement uses TRBV5-5 and TRBJ2-1; 11 bases are shared with TRBD1. This CDR3 spans 16 amino acids. Trimming at V came to 3 bases and at J to 0 bases, leaving 2 bases not matched to a gene. Germline lookup yields CDR1 SGHKS and CDR2 YYEKEE (reference sequence). The CDR3 DNA is TGTGCCAGCAGCTGGGGACAGGGGGGCTCCTACAATGAGCAGTTCTTC. Its protein product is CASSWGQGGSYNEQFF.

This clonotype has just a few counts. The rearrangement links TRBV7-9 to TRBJ2-3; D gene uncertain. Germline lookup yields CDR1 SEHNR and CDR2 FQNEAQ (reference sequence). This CDR3 region has 12 residues. V was clipped by 10 bases and J by 3 bases, with 11 bases between them. CDR3 sequence reads: CATGAGTDTQYF. The CDR3 DNA reads as TGTGCCACCGGAGCCGGAACAGATACGCAGTATTTT.

This clonotype was seen a few times. This chain uses TRBV7-2 with TRBJ2-7, with a tentative D call TRBD2 (5 bases). The CDR3 has 13 residues. V was cut by 2 bases and J by 4 bases, with 9 bases left in between. Germline CDR1 SGHTA, CDR2 FQGNSA. CDR3 DNA sequence: TGTGCCAGCAGCTTATCTCCGGGGTACGAGCAGTACTTC. Amino acids: CASSLSPGYEQYF.

This chain links TRBV5-4 with TRBJ2-5; TRBD2 matches at 9 bases. CDR1 is SGHNT, CDR2 YYREEE, per germline (reference sequence). V dropped 5 bases and J dropped 2; count of bases not matched to a gene: 7. The CDR3 runs to 15 residues. DNA of the CDR3: TGTGCCAGCAGGGCTTGGACTAGCGAACAAGAGACCCAGTACTTC. Its translation: CASRAWTSEQETQYF.

The chain has TRBV27 and TRBJ2-7, with TRBD2 matching 10 bases. Germline V gene sequence: CDR1 MNHEY, CDR2 SMNVEV (reference sequence). V was pared by 8 bases and J by 3 bases, with 7 bases of the junction left unmatched. The CDR3 spans 14 residues. Here the CDR3 DNA reads TGTGCCAGCCTTCCGGGACTAGCGCTCTACGAGCAGTACTTC. Its protein is CASLPGLALYEQYF.

This clonotype was recorded many times. This chain connects TRBV6-2 or TRBV6-3 to TRBJ2-7, with TRBD1 matching over 8 bases. CDR1 and CDR2 from the germline V gene are MNHEY and SVGEGT. After removal of 11 bases from V and 1 base from J, the junction contained 13 bases not matched to a gene. The CDR3 runs to 15 residues. The CDR3 nucleotides are TGTGCCGTAAATGAACCGGGACAGGCATCCTACGAGCAGTACTTC. This encodes CAVNEPGQASYEQYF.

The table lists this clonotype with a few counts. V is TRBV10-3 and J is TRBJ2-3; D tentatively fits TRBD1 or TRBD2 (5 bases each). Per germline, CDR1 ENHRY and CDR2 SYGVKD. The CDR3 covers 15 residues. The V end lost 0 bases, the J end lost 4 bases, and 11 bases lay between the germline ends. The chain's CDR3 is CAISESGPKADTQYF. As DNA, the CDR3 is TGTGCCATCAGTGAGTCGGGACCCAAAGCAGATACGCAGTATTTT.

The chain employs TRBV20-1 and TRBJ1-1; weak D call: TRBD1 (5 bases). CDR1 and CDR2 from the germline V gene are DFQATT and SNEGSKA (reference sequence). The V and J ends lost 5 bases and 7 bases respectively, with 17 bases between them. The CDR3 is 13 amino acids. CDR3 DNA sequence: TGCAGTGCTGACCCGGGGCAGGGACTTGAAGCTTTCTTT. This codes for CSADPGQGLEAFF.

The chain links TRBV29-1 to TRBJ2-7, with TRBD1 matching over 9 bases. The CDR3 length is 12 residues. Germline V CDR1 and CDR2: SQVTM, ANQGSEA. J was trimmed by 6 bases and V by 5 bases; bases with no gene match: 5. CDR3 loop: CSVSRTGAEQYF. The CDR3 DNA is TGCAGCGTTTCAAGGACAGGGGCCGAGCAGTACTTC.

This clonotype was seen only a few times. The chain couples TRBV4-1 to TRBJ2-5; TRBD2 matches 9 bases. V trimming: 0 bases; J trimming: 2 bases; junction bases outside the gene matches: 10. Germline V lookup: CDR1 MGHRA, CDR2 YSYEKL. This CDR3 is 18 amino acids long. In DNA, the CDR3 is TGCGCCAGCAGCCAAGAATCCATCGGACTAGCGAGTCAAGAGACCCAGTACTTC. This translates into CASSQESIGLASQETQYF.

The chain couples TRBV6-1 to TRBJ2-7, with 10 bases fitting TRBD2. This CDR3 has 15 residues. CDR1 and CDR2 (germline): MNHNS, SASEGT. With 5 bases clipped from V and 6 bases from J, the junction kept 10 bases outside the gene matches. The CDR3 region has the DNA TGTGCCAGCAGTCCCCGGGTAGCGGGAGGAGGCGAGCAGTACTTC. The encoded protein is CASSPRVAGGGEQYF.

This clonotype appeared a few times. The rearrangement joins TRBV12-3 or TRBV12-4 to TRBJ2-3; D might be TRBD1 (6 bases). The V end lost 1 base, the J end lost 4 bases, and 15 bases lay between the germline ends. This CDR3 region has 16 residues. This CDR3 reads CASSLVIRGSADTQYF. As DNA, the CDR3 is TGTGCCAGCAGTTTAGTTATCAGGGGATCCGCAGATACGCAGTATTTT.